The 18 T cell receptor beta chains below all came from one sample that was sequenced in a study of blood T cell repertoires in COVID-19. Method: immunoSEQ multiplex PCR; TCRdb's copy keeps in-frame clones and lacks some. There are some 160,000 clones in the sample; 88% occur only once, and approximately 2% lies in the top ten. The sequenced sample was peripheral blood. These receptors were obtained from a man aged 45-60 years who had recovered from COVID-19.

This chain joins TRBV9 and TRBJ2-1; TRBD1 matches at 9 bases. Germline CDR1 is SGDLS and CDR2 is YYNGEE. This CDR3 region has 18 residues. The J segment lost 8 bases and the V segment lost 3 bases, leaving 18 bases of the junction unmatched. In DNA form, the CDR3 reads TGTGCCAGCAGCGCCCGATTCGTACAGGGGGCGCGTGATTATGAGCAGTTCTTC. Its protein product is CASSARFVQGARDYEQFF.

The chain employs TRBV7-3 and TRBJ1-1; 10 nucleotides match TRBD1. Trimming cost V 5 bases and J 2 bases; bases outside gene matches: 2. The CDR3 length is 14 residues. The germline V gene encodes CDR1 SGHTA and CDR2 FQGTGA. CDR3 protein: CASSQTGGNTEAFF. The CDR3 nucleotides are TGTGCCAGCAGCCAGACAGGGGGCAACACTGAAGCTTTCTTT.

The V gene is TRBV28, the J gene TRBJ1-1; perhaps TRBD1 as D (6 bases). CDR1 and CDR2 (germline): MDHEN, SYDVKM. This CDR3 region has 14 residues. V was trimmed by 1 base and J by 5 bases, leaving 11 bases between them. The chain's CDR3 is CASSLSSGVTEAFF. The CDR3 region has the DNA TGTGCCAGCAGTTTATCCTCAGGGGTGACTGAAGCTTTCTTT.

This rearrangement joins TRBV5-4 to TRBJ2-7, with a possible D match to TRBD2 (7 bases). Per the germline V gene, CDR1 is SGHNT and CDR2 is YYREEE (reference sequence). The germline V and J ends were trimmed by 4 bases and 2 bases, with 13 bases remaining between them. The length of the CDR3 is 14 residues. CDR3 DNA: TGTGCCAGCAGCCTAGGGGGGGGTCCCTACGAGCAGTACTTC. This codes for CASSLGGGPYEQYF.

CDR3 sequence reads: CASSPSLTDTQYF. The CDR3, as DNA: TGTGCCAGCTCACCATCCCTCACAGATACGCAGTATTTT. The rearrangement links TRBV18 to TRBJ2-3; D uncertain. The CDR3 contains 13 residues. The V gene's germline CDR1 is KGHSH and CDR2 LQKENI. Trimming removed 2 bases at V and 2 bases at J, with 5 bases between.

This clone is a singleton in its sample. The chain joins TRBV11-2 to TRBJ1-1; the D gene is possibly TRBD1 (6 bases). This CDR3 has 16 amino acids. Trimming pared 1 base from V and 1 base from J, leaving 13 bases between. Germline-derived CDR1 and CDR2 are SGHAT and FQNNGV. The CDR3 DNA sequence: TGTGCCAGCAGCTTAGCCCAGGGGTCAGGGAACACTGAAGCTTTCTTT. Its translation: CASSLAQGSGNTEAFF.

V and J are TRBV7-2 and TRBJ2-3, with 7 bases aligning to TRBD1. V shed 5 bases, J shed 3 bases, and the junction held 14 bases outside the gene matches. The V gene's germline CDR1 is SGHTA and CDR2 FQGNSA. The CDR3 is 17 residues long. The CDR3 nucleotides read TGTGCCAGCAGCCCGCTTAAGAACAGGGGAAGTACAGATACGCAGTATTTT. Translating it yields CASSPLKNRGSTDTQYF.

The V call is TRBV9, the J call TRBJ2-5; TRBD2 aligns across 7 bases. V trimming: 0 bases; J trimming: 2 bases; junction bases outside the gene matches: 4. There are 15 residues in the CDR3. From germline, CDR1 is SGDLS and CDR2 YYNGEE. The DNA for the CDR3 is TGTGCCAGCAGCGTAGGGGCTAGCGGACAAGAGACCCAGTACTTC. Protein: CASSVGASGQETQYF.

The rearrangement joins TRBV19 to TRBJ2-7; 9 bases line up with TRBD2. The CDR3 is made up of 16 amino acids. J was trimmed by 1 base and V by 1 base; bases with no gene match: 5. CDR1 and CDR2 from the germline V gene are LNHDA and SQIVND (reference sequence). The CDR3: CASSIGLAAVSYEQYF. The DNA for the CDR3 is TGTGCCAGTAGTATAGGACTAGCGGCCGTGTCCTACGAGCAGTACTTC.

The chain combines TRBV6-6 with TRBJ1-6; 7 positions match TRBD1. The CDR3 length is 16 residues. V dropped 5 bases and J dropped 0; count of bases not matched to a gene: 4. Germline assignment: CDR1 MNHNY and CDR2 SVGAGI (reference sequence). The CDR3 DNA reads TGTGCCAGCAGTACCCCAGGGGGCTCCTATAATTCACCCCTCCACTTT. Protein product: CASSTPGGSYNSPLHF.

The chain couples TRBV2 to TRBJ1-5, with a weak D call TRBD1 (5 bases). The CDR3 contains 13 residues. CDR1 is SNHLY and CDR2 is FYNNEI in the germline V gene. Trimming pared 7 bases from V and 1 base from J, leaving 8 bases between. The CDR3 sequence: CASTGGSNQPQHF. The CDR3 coding sequence is TGTGCCAGCACCGGGGGGAGCAATCAGCCCCAGCATTTT. Looking up the rest from reference TRBV2 and TRBJ1-5 gives the full variable domain: EPEVTQTPSHQVTQMGQEVILRCVPISNHLYFYWYRQILGQKVEFLVSFYNNEISEKSEIFDDQFSVERPDGSNFTLKIRSTKLEDSAMYFCASTGGSNQPQHFGDGTRLSIL.

The CDR3 reads CASNQQGATTEAFF. The CDR3 DNA is TGTGCCAGCAACCAACAGGGGGCAACGACTGAAGCTTTCTTT. This sequence joins TRBV27 and TRBJ1-1; 9 bases line up with TRBD1. This CDR3 is 14 amino acids long. V lost 7 bases, J lost 5 bases, and 8 bases stayed unmatched. The germline V gene has CDR1 MNHEY and CDR2 SMNVEV (reference sequence).

The gene calls are TRBV27 and TRBJ1-1; the D gene is possibly TRBD1 (5 bases). V gave up 4 bases and J gave up 6 bases, with 15 bases separating them. This CDR3 is built from 14 residues. Germline V CDR1 and CDR2: MNHEY, SMNVEV (reference sequence). The CDR3 DNA sequence: TGTGCCAGCAGTTCTTGGGGCTCGGGCCCTGAAGCTTTCTTT. Translating it yields CASSSWGSGPEAFF.

The CDR3 loop reads CASSFRTGGNAEAFF. The CDR3 DNA sequence: TGCGCCAGCAGCTTCAGGACAGGGGGCAACGCTGAAGCTTTCTTT. V and J are TRBV5-1 and TRBJ1-1; 11 bases are a match to TRBD1. This CDR3 contains 15 residues. The V and J ends lost 2 bases and 6 bases, in that order; junction bases with no gene match: 6. Germline V CDR1 and CDR2: SGHRS, YFSETQ.

The genes are TRBV7-9 and TRBJ2-1; 14 nucleotides agree with TRBD2. The junction had 1 base not matched to a gene; V was cut back by 2 bases and J by 7 bases. Germline V gene lookup returns CDR1 SEHNR and CDR2 FQNEAQ (reference sequence). This CDR3 comprises 15 residues. Written as DNA, the CDR3 is TGTGCCAGCAGCTTACGACTAGCGGGAGGGAATGAGCAGTTCTTC. Its translation is CASSLRLAGGNEQFF.

CDR3 DNA: TGTGCCAGCAGCCCAATGACTAGTACCTACAATGAGCAGTTCTTC. Its protein product is CASSPMTSTYNEQFF. The chain recombines TRBV5-6 with TRBJ2-1; TRBD2 might be the D (6 bases). This CDR3 is 15 amino acids long. Trimming left V 4 bases short and J 2 bases short, with 13 bases between. Germline V gene data show CDR1 as SGHDT and CDR2 as YYEEEE.

The V and J genes are TRBV6-5 and TRBJ2-1; no definite D call. CDR1 is MNHEY and CDR2 is SVGAGI in the germline V gene. Between the trimmed V and J ends, which lost 6 bases and 5 bases, there was a span of 5 bases. This CDR3 is built from 11 residues. The CDR3 DNA is TGTGCCAGCAGGCAGAACAATGAGCAGTTCTTC. This translates into CASRQNNEQFF.

The chain carries TRBV28 and TRBJ2-1, with a tentative D call TRBD2 (5 bases). Germline V CDR1 and CDR2: MDHEN, SYDVKM. The V gene lost 3 bases and the J gene lost 9 bases, with 9 bases spanning the gap. This CDR3 has 12 amino acids. CDR3 region: CASSFLGGEQFF. CDR3 nucleotide sequence: TGTGCCAGCAGTTTCCTAGGAGGTGAGCAGTTCTTC.